One sample yielded the 25 T cell receptor beta chains listed below, sequenced in a study of cytomegalovirus exposure and HLA in healthy donors (TCRdb year 2017). The method was the immunoSEQ multiplex PCR assay. A mixture of 60 forward primers for TCR Vbeta segments and 13 reverse primers for TCR Jbeta segments was used in the multiplex PCR. TCRdb provides this immuneACCESS table in a form limited to in-frame rearrangements. Some clones are lacking; in checked studies, under half of them reflect an unresolved V gene, and why the rest are absent is not known. The sample data list 150,000 or so clones, and 65% to 80% of these were observed just once. The ten top clones hold approximately 3% of the sample. Sequencing used PBMCs. The receptor source for this set is a male donor in good health and CMV-seronegative.

This clone was seen more than once but under ten times. CDR3 coding DNA: TGCGCCAGCAGCTTAGGATTAGCGGGCCTCGAGCAGTACTTC. Translating it yields CASSLGLAGLEQYF. The genes are TRBV5-1 and TRBJ2-7, with 7 bases that match TRBD2. The CDR3 totals 14 residues. Germline CDR1 SGHRS, CDR2 YFSETQ. Losses at the gene ends were 2 bases for V and 6 bases for J; bases not matched to a gene: 8.

CDR3: CASSLGGRGQETQYF. Written as DNA, the CDR3 is TGTGCCAGCAGCTTAGGAGGCAGGGGCCAAGAGACCCAGTACTTC. This chain uses TRBV7-6 with TRBJ2-5; D possibly corresponds to TRBD1 (6 bases). V was shortened by 1 base and J by 1 base, with 10 bases between the two germline ends. Germline CDR1 SGHVS, CDR2 FNYEAQ. CDR3 length equals 15 residues.

The rearrangement links TRBV4-1 to TRBJ1-4; 8 nucleotides align to TRBD1. This CDR3 is 15 amino acids long. Per germline, CDR1 MGHRA and CDR2 YSYEKL. The J segment lost 7 bases and the V segment lost 4 bases, leaving 8 bases of the junction unmatched. The CDR3 nucleotides read TGCGCCAGCAGCCGGATAGACAGGGGTACTGAAAAACTGTTTTTT. It encodes CASSRIDRGTEKLFF.

This clone has only a few counts. The chain combines TRBV2 with TRBJ2-7, with 7 bases that match TRBD1. CDR3 length equals 14 residues. Trimming at V came to 7 bases and at J to 3 bases, leaving 9 bases not matched to a gene. Germline CDR1 and CDR2: SNHLY and FYNNEI. CDR3 sequence: CASTPRQGRYEQYF. For the CDR3, the DNA is TGTGCCAGCACTCCCCGACAGGGTCGCTACGAGCAGTACTTC. The full variable domain, in which reference TRBV2 and TRBJ2-7 provide the parts outside the CDR3, is EPEVTQTPSHQVTQMGQEVILRCVPISNHLYFYWYRQILGQKVEFLVSFYNNEISEKSEIFDDQFSVERPDGSNFTLKIRSTKLEDSAMYFCASTPRQGRYEQYFGPGTRLTVT.

V and J are TRBV7-3 and TRBJ2-7; 8 positions match TRBD1. The germline CDR1 and CDR2 sequences are SGHTA and FQGTGA. This CDR3 comprises 15 residues. Losses at the gene ends were 5 bases for V and 6 bases for J; bases not matched to a gene: 12. CDR3 bases: TGTGCCAGCAGCCCCTCACAGGACAGGGCGGGCGAGCAGTACTTC. This codes for CASSPSQDRAGEQYF.

The genes are TRBV6-6 and TRBJ1-4; D possibly corresponds to TRBD1 (5 bases). Trimming cost V 2 bases and J 8 bases, with 12 bases left between them. CDR3 length: 14 amino acids. Germline CDR1 reads MNHNY; CDR2 reads SVGAGI (reference sequence). This chain's CDR3 is CASSYAGVGEKLFF. The CDR3 DNA sequence: TGTGCCAGCAGTTACGCGGGGGTAGGAGAAAAACTGTTTTTT.

The rearrangement joins TRBV18 to TRBJ2-2; 7 bases line up with TRBD1. This CDR3 comprises 15 residues. Germline V lookup: CDR1 KGHSH, CDR2 LQKENI. The trim removed 3 bases at V and 4 bases at J, leaving 5 bases unmatched. The CDR3 loop is CASSPPGQITGELFF. In nucleotides, the CDR3 is TGTGCCAGCTCACCCCCGGGACAGATCACCGGGGAGCTGTTTTTT.

About this clone itself: At one end, the junction sequence differs from germline, possibly due to a read error. V usage is TRBV7-9 and J usage is TRBJ2-7; 10 bases align to TRBD2. CDR3 length: 15 residues. CDR1 and CDR2 (germline): SEHNR, FQNEAQ (reference sequence). DNA of the CDR3: TGTTCCAGCAGCCTCAGCGGGAGGGTGTCCTACGAGCAGTACTTC. Residues: CSSSLSGRVSYEQYF.

This chain uses TRBV9 with TRBJ2-1, with 7 nucleotides matching TRBD1. The CDR3 loop spans 15 amino acids. The V and J ends lost 3 bases and 6 bases, in that order; junction bases with no gene match: 9. Per germline, CDR1 SGDLS and CDR2 YYNGEE. The CDR3 DNA follows: TGTGCCAGCAGCGCCCGGGAAGGGGGCCGCAATGAGCAGTTCTTC. This translates into CASSAREGGRNEQFF.

Only a few counts were recorded for this clone. V gene TRBV5-8 combines with J gene TRBJ2-5; 7 bases match TRBD1. The CDR3 consists of 13 residues. Germline lookup yields CDR1 SGHTS and CDR2 YDEGEE. V lost 0 bases, J lost 6 bases, and 2 bases stayed unmatched. The CDR3 reads CASSLGQGKTQYF. CDR3 coding DNA: TGTGCCAGCAGCTTGGGACAGGGAAAGACCCAGTACTTC.

Comments on this clone: In the same sample, other DNA sequences code for this CDR3. This rearrangement joins TRBV27 to TRBJ2-7, with D possibly TRBD2 on 5 matching bases. Trimming removed 5 bases at V and 0 bases at J, with 14 bases between. The CDR3 length is 15 residues. Germline V gives CDR1 MNHEY, CDR2 SMNVEV (reference sequence). The CDR3 sequence: CASSPRAGGSYEQYF. CDR3 sequence (DNA): TGTGCCAGCAGTCCGCGGGCGGGTGGCTCCTACGAGCAGTACTTC.

This rearrangement joins TRBV6-5 to TRBJ2-5; unclear D gene. Germline V gives CDR1 MNHEY, CDR2 SVGAGI. V lost 0 bases, J lost 2 bases, and 7 bases lay in between. The CDR3 runs to 14 residues. CDR3 protein: CASSYSRRQETQYF. In DNA, the CDR3 is TGTGCCAGCAGTTACTCGAGGAGACAAGAGACCCAGTACTTC.

This chain uses TRBV9 with TRBJ2-1, with no clear D. The germline gives CDR1 SGDLS, CDR2 YYNGEE. The CDR3 is 17 amino acids. V lost 0 bases and J 0 bases, leaving 13 bases between the germline ends. The CDR3 is CASSVGATRSSYNEQFF. CDR3 in DNA: TGTGCCAGCAGCGTAGGGGCTACGCGAAGCTCCTACAATGAGCAGTTCTTC.

The chain links TRBV7-2 to TRBJ1-5; 8 positions match TRBD1. V shed 6 bases, J shed 7 bases, and the junction held 5 bases outside the gene matches. Per the germline V gene, CDR1 is SGHTA and CDR2 is FQGNSA. The CDR3 extends over 13 amino acids. The CDR3 DNA follows: TGTGCCAGCAGTGCAGGGGGCGGACAGCCCCAGCATTTT. Encoded protein: CASSAGGGQPQHF.

This clone occurred once. The chain combines TRBV5-6 with TRBJ2-1; 10 positions match TRBD2. Germline values: CDR1 SGHDT, CDR2 YYEEEE. Trimming cost V 5 bases and J 9 bases; bases outside gene matches: 8. CDR3 size: 14 residues. As DNA, the CDR3 is TGTGCCAGCAGACTAAGCGGGGGGGCTGGTGAGCAGTTCTTC. Its protein product is CASRLSGGAGEQFF.

The genes are TRBV27 and TRBJ2-7; 8 bases align to TRBD1. Per germline, CDR1 MNHEY and CDR2 SMNVEV (reference sequence). The CDR3 extends over 12 amino acids. The trim removed 10 bases at V and 3 bases at J, leaving 5 bases unmatched. CDR3 sequence: CAIHRGDYEQYF. Here the CDR3 DNA reads TGTGCCATTCACAGGGGGGACTACGAGCAGTACTTC.

The CDR3 DNA reads TGTGCCACCAGCAGAGAAGCAGGGAGGGATGAGCAGTTCTTC. Translating it yields CATSREAGRDEQFF. The chain is built from TRBV15 and TRBJ2-1, with 7 bases that match TRBD2. J lost 8 bases, V lost 0 bases, and 4 bases had no gene match. The CDR3 sequence is 14 residues long. CDR1 and CDR2 from the germline V gene are LNHNV and YYDKDF (reference sequence).

Details on this clone: Within the sample, other DNA sequences also encode this same CDR3. This chain links TRBV28 with TRBJ1-5; 8 bases align to TRBD1. Germline CDR1 is MDHEN and CDR2 is SYDVKM. The J segment lost 6 bases and the V segment lost 6 bases, leaving 7 bases of the junction unmatched. There are 14 residues in the CDR3. CDR3 in amino acids: CASSPGQGRQPQHF. Written as DNA, the CDR3 is TGTGCCAGCAGCCCTGGACAGGGACGTCAGCCCCAGCATTTT. The complete variable domain, with remaining parts taken from reference TRBV28 and TRBJ1-5, reads DVKVTQSSRYLVKRTGEKVFLECVQDMDHENMFWYRQDPGLGLRLIYFSYDVKMKEKGDIPEGYSVSREKKERFSLILESASTNQTSMYLCASSPGQGRQPQHFGDGTRLSIL.

This clone appeared a few times. The V gene is TRBV11-2, the J gene TRBJ1-3; the D gene is possibly TRBD1 (6 bases). The germline V gene encodes CDR1 SGHAT and CDR2 FQNNGV. V lost 5 bases, J lost 0 bases, and 20 bases lay in between. This CDR3 comprises 18 residues. The CDR3 nucleotides are TGTGCCAGCAGCCCGTGGGGGCCCAGGTTAAGCTCTGGAAACACCATATATTTT. It specifies CASSPWGPRLSSGNTIYF. The full variable domain, with the rest looked up from reference TRBV11-2 and TRBJ1-3, is EAGVAQSPRYKIIEKRQSVAFWCNPISGHATLYWYQQILGQGPKLLIQFQNNGVVDDSQLPKDRFSAERLKGVDSTLKIQPAKLEDSAVYLCASSPWGPRLSSGNTIYFGEGSWLTVV.

This clone was seen a handful of times. The V gene is TRBV14, the J gene TRBJ2-7; 9 bases agree with TRBD1. CDR1 and CDR2 from the germline V gene are SGHDN and FVKESK. V lost 4 bases, J lost 5 bases, and 3 bases stayed unmatched. The CDR3 runs 13 residues. The CDR3 coding sequence is TGTGCCAGCAGCCGGGACAGGGACGACGAGCAGTACTTC. It codes for CASSRDRDDEQYF.

The V call is TRBV9, the J call TRBJ2-6; maybe TRBD1 (5 bases). This CDR3 has 15 residues. Trimming stripped 4 bases from V and 0 bases from J, with 8 bases between. The germline V gene encodes CDR1 SGDLS and CDR2 YYNGEE. CDR3 region: CASSPRGSGANVLTF. Written as DNA, the CDR3 is TGTGCCAGCAGCCCAAGGGGCTCTGGGGCCAACGTCCTGACTTTC.

This rearrangement joins TRBV27 to TRBJ2-1; 9 bases map to TRBD2. V gave up 7 bases and J gave up 0 bases; unmatched junction bases: 4. Germline V gene sequence: CDR1 MNHEY, CDR2 SMNVEV (reference sequence). The CDR3 has 15 amino acids. The CDR3 nucleotides are TGTGCCAGCACCACTAGCGGGCACTCCTACAATGAGCAGTTCTTC. This sequence encodes CASTTSGHSYNEQFF.

This sequence joins TRBV5-1 and TRBJ1-6, with TRBD1 matching 11 bases. Germline lookup yields CDR1 SGHRS and CDR2 YFSETQ. This CDR3 comprises 18 residues. Trimming cost V 4 bases and J 5 bases; bases outside gene matches: 11. CDR3: CASSSRDRGYGDNSPLHF. CDR3 DNA sequence: TGCGCCAGCAGCAGCCGGGACAGGGGGTATGGGGATAATTCACCCCTCCACTTT.

This chain connects TRBV6-4 to TRBJ2-1, with TRBD2 as a possible D gene (6 bases). V was clipped by 2 bases and J by 5 bases, with 13 bases between them. The CDR3 runs to 15 residues. Germline lookup yields CDR1 MRHNA and CDR2 SNTAGT. CDR3 loop: CASSDEPSADNEQFF. The CDR3 bases are TGTGCCAGCAGTGACGAGCCTAGCGCCGACAATGAGCAGTTCTTC.

This clone has a handful of counts. This sequence joins TRBV27 and TRBJ2-1; D gene unclear. CDR1 and CDR2 (germline): MNHEY, SMNVEV (reference sequence). V gave up 4 bases and J gave up 0 bases, with 10 bases separating them. The CDR3 contains 15 residues. In DNA, the CDR3 is TGTGCCAGCAGTTCTCTTGGTAGCTCCTACAATGAGCAGTTCTTC. It yields the protein CASSSLGSSYNEQFF.